These T cell receptor beta chains were read from a single sample in a study of a mutant IDH1 vaccine in newly diagnosed glioma. Only in-frame clones appear in the TCRdb table, and some are missing; sequencing was by immunoSEQ multiplex PCR. The table includes under 45,000 clones, 65% to 90% detected once. The antigens for these receptors are not known. The specimen comprised PBMCs, sampled from a glioma patient whose treatment included an IDH1 peptide vaccine. All receptors come from a man aged 18 to 30 with glioma. Some clones in this sample may be carry-over from other donors' samples. Both conserved end residues are part of each CDR3. The order of the fields is clone size, J gene, V gene, D gene, CDR3 protein, CDR3 DNA. The D gene is left open where the match is weak. Rows may omit the clone size; those that give it use once, few, many or a size class.

.,TRBJ2-2,TRBV15,.,CATTFQGGGELFF,TGTGCCACCACCTTCCAGGGGGGAGGGGAGCTGTTTTTT
.,TRBJ1-5,TRBV5-3,TRBD1,CARSLPFRGLNQPQHF,TGTGCCAGAAGCTTGCCCTTCAGGGGGCTCAATCAGCCCCAGCATTTT
.,TRBJ2-2,TRBV30,.,CAWSVRGIGELFF,TGTGCCTGGAGTGTAAGGGGGATCGGGGAGCTGTTTTTT
few,TRBJ1-2,TRBV19,.,CASRADGYTF,TGTGCCTCTCGGGCGGATGGCTACACCTTC
.,TRBJ2-3,TRBV15,.,CATGDGLERLSTQYF,TGTGCCACCGGGGACGGGCTAGAACGTCTAAGTACGCAGTATTTT
once,TRBJ1-5,TRBV19,TRBD1,CASRDRGSNQPQHF,TGTGCCAGCAGGGACAGGGGAAGCAATCAGCCCCAGCATTTT
once,TRBJ1-1,TRBV2,.,CASRVGAVVPTEAFF,TGTGCCAGCAGAGTAGGGGCGGTTGTGCCCACTGAAGCTTTCTTT
.,TRBJ1-1,TRBV19,TRBD1,CASVRQGSMNTEAFF,TGTGCCAGTGTACGACAGGGATCTATGAACACTGAAGCTTTCTTT
.,TRBJ1-1,TRBV13,.,CASSLRGEAFF,TGTGCCAGCAGCTTAAGGGGTGAAGCTTTCTTT
.,TRBJ1-2,TRBV29-1,.,CSAERVGGYTF,TGCAGCGCTGAGAGAGTGGGTGGCTACACCTTC
.,TRBJ1-2,TRBV5-1,.,CASSPDAYGYTF,TGCGCCAGCAGCCCCGACGCCTATGGCTACACCTTC
.,TRBJ2-5,TRBV30,TRBD1,CAWGRRGQWETQYF,TGTGCCTGGGGCCGCAGGGGGCAGTGGGAGACCCAGTACTTC
.,TRBJ1-5,TRBV6-6,.,CASSGRTENHPQHF,TGTGCCAGCAGTGGCAGGACAGAGAATCATCCCCAGCATTTT
once,TRBJ2-7,TRBV19,TRBD1,CASSWTGGNSYEQYF,TGTGCCAGTAGTTGGACAGGGGGTAACTCCTACGAGCAGTACTTC
.,TRBJ1-1,TRBV18,TRBD1,CASTRTGANTEAFF,TGTGCCAGCACCCGGACAGGGGCGAACACTGAAGCTTTCTTT
.,TRBJ1-1,TRBV6-6,.,CASSYGGYTEAFF,TGTGCCAGCAGTTATGGGGGCTACACTGAAGCTTTCTTT
.,TRBJ2-7,TRBV11-3,TRBD1,CASSSQTGAPYEQYF,TGTGCCAGCAGCTCTCAGACAGGGGCCCCCTACGAGCAGTACTTC
.,TRBJ1-2,TRBV5-1,.,CASTRRDHQSGYTF,TGCGCCAGCACCCGACGGGACCACCAAAGTGGCTACACCTTC